The present entry profiles one T cell receptor (beta chain) with its context. Its target is unknown. The CDR3 sequence is 13 residues long. The V end lost 5 bases, the J end lost 4 bases, and 8 bases lay between the germline ends. Germline V lookup: CDR1 MNHEY, CDR2 SMNVEV (reference sequence). The record originates from a study of shared clonotypes between healthy human individuals. Study-wide findings and caveats: Clonotype sharing among donors, it was expected, would be affected by sequencing depth. Only blood samples were collected, and tissue repertoires likely differ.

Samples underwent the assay at deep level. Replicate PCRs for unsorted PBMC used about 330 ng DNA (roughly 30,000 T cell genomes). TCRdb keeps only in-frame clones here, not all; method: immunoSEQ multiplex PCR. The sample contains about half a million clones, 78% of which appear only once. The sample was PBMCs. The sequence was collected from a middle-aged woman in good health. Some clones in this sample may be carry-over from other donors' samples. The chain is built from TRBV27 and TRBJ1-4; D not certain. For the CDR3, the DNA is TGTGCCAGCAGTCCGCGTAATAATGAAAAACTGTTTTTT. It is translated as CASSPRNNEKLFF.